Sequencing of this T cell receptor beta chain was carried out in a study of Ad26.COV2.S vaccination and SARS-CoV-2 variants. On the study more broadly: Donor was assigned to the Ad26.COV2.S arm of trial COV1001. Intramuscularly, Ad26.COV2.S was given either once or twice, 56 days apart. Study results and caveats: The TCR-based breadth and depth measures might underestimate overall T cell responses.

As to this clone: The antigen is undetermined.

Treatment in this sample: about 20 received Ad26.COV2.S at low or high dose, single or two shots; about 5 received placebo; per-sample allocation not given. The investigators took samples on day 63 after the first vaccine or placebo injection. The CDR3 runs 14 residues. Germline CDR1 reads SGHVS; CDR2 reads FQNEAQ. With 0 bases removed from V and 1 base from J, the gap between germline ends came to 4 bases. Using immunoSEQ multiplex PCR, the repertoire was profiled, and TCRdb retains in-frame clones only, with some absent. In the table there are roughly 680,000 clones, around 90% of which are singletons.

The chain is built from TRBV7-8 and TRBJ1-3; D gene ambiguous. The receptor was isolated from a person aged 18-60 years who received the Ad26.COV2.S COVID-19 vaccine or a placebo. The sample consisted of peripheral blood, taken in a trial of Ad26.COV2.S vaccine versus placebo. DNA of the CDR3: TGTGCCAGCAGCTTAGCACCATCTGGAAACACCATATATTTT. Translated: CASSLAPSGNTIYF.